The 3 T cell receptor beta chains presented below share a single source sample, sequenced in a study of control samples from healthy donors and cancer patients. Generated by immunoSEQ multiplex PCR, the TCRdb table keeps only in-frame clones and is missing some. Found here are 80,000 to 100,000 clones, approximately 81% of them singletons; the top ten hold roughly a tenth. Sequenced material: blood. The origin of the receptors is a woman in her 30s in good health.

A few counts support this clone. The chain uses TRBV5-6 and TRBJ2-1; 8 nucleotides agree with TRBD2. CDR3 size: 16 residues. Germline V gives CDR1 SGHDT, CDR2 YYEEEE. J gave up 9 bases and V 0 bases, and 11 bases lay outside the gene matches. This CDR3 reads CASSLDGRGAQGEQFF. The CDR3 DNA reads TGTGCCAGCAGCTTGGATGGGCGGGGGGCCCAGGGTGAGCAGTTCTTC. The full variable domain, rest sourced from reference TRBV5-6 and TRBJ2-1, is DAGVTQSPTHLIKTRGQQVTLRCSPKSGHDTVSWYQQALGQGPQFIFQYYEEEERQRGNFPDRFSGHQFPNYSSELNVNALLLGDSALYLCASSLDGRGAQGEQFFGPGTRLTVL.

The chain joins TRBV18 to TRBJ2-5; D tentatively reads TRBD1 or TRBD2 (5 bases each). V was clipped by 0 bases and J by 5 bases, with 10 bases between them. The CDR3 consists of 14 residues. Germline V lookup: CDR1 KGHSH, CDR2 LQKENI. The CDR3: CASSPPGVWETQYF. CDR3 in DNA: TGTGCCAGCTCACCACCGGGGGTCTGGGAGACCCAGTACTTC.

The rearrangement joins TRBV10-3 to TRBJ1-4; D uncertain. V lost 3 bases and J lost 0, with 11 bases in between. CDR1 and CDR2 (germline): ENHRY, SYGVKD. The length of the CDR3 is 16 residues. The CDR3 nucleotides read TGTGCCATCAGTGACCCGGGGAATCCAACTAATGAAAAACTGTTTTTT. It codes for CAISDPGNPTNEKLFF.